This T cell receptor beta chain is drawn from a study of T cell responses to AZD1222 COVID-19 vaccine. Notes on the study in general: Distributed over spike, vaccine-associated CD4 TCRs predominated at 160-218 and 743-854. Two AZD1222 doses significantly raised spike-specific TCR breadth and depth over controls.

About this clone itself: The antigen remains undetermined.

CDR3 size: 14 residues. J was trimmed by 4 bases and V by 6 bases; bases with no gene match: 6. CDR1 SGHTA and CDR2 FQGNSA come from the germline V gene. Some clones are missing from TCRdb's copy, which holds only in-frame ones; the method was immunoSEQ multiplex PCR. The sample includes around 180,000 clones, just over 85% of them seen just once. The TCR was taken from an adult in good health. This material consisted of peripheral blood, taken on day 0 of AZD1222 vaccination. The rearrangement uses TRBV7-2 and TRBJ2-5; 9 nucleotides line up with TRBD1. The CDR3 here is CASSPRGQGETQYF. The CDR3 region has the DNA TGTGCCAGCAGTCCAAGGGGACAGGGAGAGACCCAGTACTTC.